One and the same sample provided the 25 T cell receptor beta chains below, sequenced in a study of T cells in Graves' hyperthyroidism and ophthalmopathy. Amplified TCR beta CDR3 regions came from RNA transcripts. When the TCR CDR3 underwent first-round RT-PCR, the HTBI primer set was used. TCRdb re-analysed the multiplex PCR reads in MiXCR, keeping a single row per CDR3 protein. The repertoire holds 600,000 to 650,000 distinct CDR3 sequences, roughly 20% seen once, with 34% in the top ten. The specimen was blood. The receptors here all came from a man younger than 40 with Graves' ophthalmopathy.

This CDR3 reads CSARLAGSTGELFF. The CDR3, as DNA: TGCAGTGCTAGACTAGCGGGAAGCACCGGGGAGCTGTTTTTT. The chain joins TRBV20-1 to TRBJ2-2, with 9 bases fitting TRBD2. CDR1 and CDR2 (germline): DFQATT, SNEGSKA (reference sequence). The CDR3 is 14 amino acids. V lost 2 bases to trimming and J lost 4 bases; unmatched junction nucleotides: 2.

A few counts support this clonotype. J is TRBJ1-4 and V is TRBV7-9; 7 bases agree with TRBD1. With 5 bases clipped from V and 5 bases from J, the junction kept 8 bases outside the gene matches. Per germline, CDR1 SEHNR and CDR2 FQNEAQ (reference sequence). This CDR3 is built from 15 residues. This chain's CDR3 is CASSAGDSLNEKLFF. CDR3 coding DNA: TGTGCCAGCAGCGCCGGGGACAGTTTAAATGAAAAACTGTTTTTT.

Many counts were recorded for this clonotype. The chain has TRBV28 and TRBJ2-5, with D possibly matching TRBD1 (6 bases). The CDR3 runs 19 residues. V lost 0 bases and J 1 base, leaving 21 bases between the germline ends. CDR1 and CDR2 (germline): MDHEN, SYDVKM. The CDR3 sequence is CASSLWAQGTPDTQETQYF. CDR3 coding DNA: TGTGCCAGCAGTTTATGGGCTCAGGGGACACCGGATACCCAAGAGACCCAGTACTTC.

This clonotype was counted only a few times. The V and J genes are TRBV3-1 and TRBJ2-1, with D maybe TRBD2 (5 bases). Germline V gives CDR1 LGHDT, CDR2 YNNKEL (reference sequence). The CDR3 is made up of 14 amino acids. The V gene lost 1 base and the J gene lost 7 bases, with 11 bases spanning the gap. CDR3 amino acids: CASSQVLTKNEQFF. The CDR3 region has the DNA TGTGCCAGCAGCCAAGTTTTGACTAAGAATGAGCAGTTCTTC.

This clonotype was picked up a small number of times. CDR3 sequence (DNA): TGTGCCAGCAGTGGGGTGCGGCATCGATTCCAAGAGACCCAGTACTTC. Translating gives CASSGVRHRFQETQYF. The chain is built from TRBV6-1 and TRBJ2-5; no clear D gene. The germline gives CDR1 MNHNS, CDR2 SASEGT. V shed 4 bases and J shed 1 base, with 16 bases lying between them. This CDR3 has 16 residues.

This clonotype was recorded at least ten times. The rearrangement links TRBV11-2 to TRBJ2-3, with 9 bases lining up with TRBD2. Germline CDR1 is SGHAT and CDR2 is FQNNGV. V lost 5 bases, J lost 3 bases, and 18 bases stayed unmatched. The CDR3 contains 19 residues. CDR3 in DNA: TGTGCCAGCAGCCAAACTTATTGGGGGAGCGGGAGGCGTACAGATACGCAGTATTTT. Residues: CASSQTYWGSGRRTDTQYF.

The genes are TRBV19 and TRBJ1-3, with D unclear. V was clipped by 6 bases and J by 8 bases, with 11 bases between them. The CDR3 spans 12 residues. Germline CDR1 and CDR2: LNHDA and SQIVND (reference sequence). CDR3 DNA sequence: TGTGCCAGTAGCGCGACGGGTGACACCATATATTTT. It specifies CASSATGDTIYF.

This chain links TRBV5-1 with TRBJ2-1; D is uncertain. Trimming stripped 1 base from V and 8 bases from J, with 7 bases between. CDR1 SGHRS and CDR2 YFSETQ come from the germline V gene. The CDR3 runs 12 residues. The CDR3 sequence is CASSLNAYEQFF. CDR3 coding DNA: TGCGCCAGCAGCTTGAACGCCTATGAGCAGTTCTTC. The full variable domain, with the rest looked up from reference TRBV5-1 and TRBJ2-1, is KAGVTQTPRYLIKTRGQQVTLSCSPISGHRSVSWYQQTPGQGLQFLFEYFSETQRNKGNFPGRFSGRQFSNSRSEMNVSTLELGDSALYLCASSLNAYEQFFGPGTRLTVL.

This clonotype appeared a few times. This sequence joins TRBV28 and TRBJ1-5, with D unclear. Germline CDR1 reads MDHEN; CDR2 reads SYDVKM. The CDR3 extends over 14 amino acids. The ends were cut back, 5 bases at V and 12 bases at J, with 20 bases in the middle. CDR3 DNA sequence: TGTGCCAGCAGTCTCCCGGGCGCGGGGTCGCACCAGCATTTT. Encoded protein: CASSLPGAGSHQHF.

The CDR3: CAWSVGGGPGPNTDTQYF. CDR3 bases: TGTGCCTGGAGTGTAGGGGGCGGGCCTGGACCCAACACAGATACGCAGTATTTT. The gene calls are TRBV30 and TRBJ2-3; TRBD1 matches 7 bases. The ends lost 0 bases at V and 2 bases at J; junction bases unmatched: 14. Germline assignment: CDR1 GTSNPN and CDR2 SVGIG (reference sequence). CDR3 length: 18 residues.

This clonotype has ten or more counts. The CDR3 DNA sequence: TGTGCCAGCAGCTTAGCCCGGACGGTCTCCTACGAGCAGTACTTC. This gives the protein CASSLARTVSYEQYF. This rearrangement joins TRBV11-2 to TRBJ2-7; D gene ambiguous. Trimming removed 1 base at V and 0 bases at J, with 10 bases between. CDR3 length: 15 amino acids. Germline V CDR1 and CDR2: SGHAT, FQNNGV.

This sequence joins TRBV5-1 and TRBJ2-5, with a tentative D call TRBD1 (6 bases). CDR3 length equals 14 residues. Germline V gives CDR1 SGHRS, CDR2 YFSETQ. Trimming pared 1 base from V and 4 bases from J, leaving 11 bases between. The CDR3 loop reads CASSLFARGETQYF. DNA for the CDR3: TGCGCCAGCAGCTTGTTCGCCAGGGGAGAGACCCAGTACTTC.

This clonotype came up a few times. V usage is TRBV20-1 and J usage is TRBJ2-2, with D hard to call. Germline CDR1 and CDR2: DFQATT and SNEGSKA (reference sequence). This CDR3 has 12 residues. The germline V and J ends were trimmed by 0 bases and 3 bases, with 2 bases remaining between them. The CDR3 spells CSAREDTGELFF. The CDR3 DNA follows: TGCAGTGCTAGAGAGGACACCGGGGAGCTGTTTTTT.

The chain recombines TRBV27 with TRBJ2-1; 8 nucleotides align to TRBD2. Trimming took 10 bases from V and 5 from J; bases not matched to a gene: 22. The CDR3 length is 18 residues. CDR1 is MNHEY, CDR2 SMNVEV, per germline (reference sequence). CDR3 sequence (DNA): TGTGCCACAAAAGGGGGGGTGGGTAGCGGGATATCTCACAATGAGCAGTTCTTC. Protein sequence: CATKGGVGSGISHNEQFF.

This clonotype was seen more than once but under ten times. J is TRBJ2-7 and V is TRBV6-1; D may correspond to TRBD1 or TRBD2 (5 bases each). V was shortened by 6 bases and J by 7 bases, with 13 bases between the two germline ends. The V gene's germline CDR1 is MNHNS and CDR2 SASEGT. This CDR3 is 12 amino acids long. The CDR3 nucleotides are TGTGCCAGCAGCGGGACGTTCGGGGAGCAGTACTTC. Translating it yields CASSGTFGEQYF.

This clonotype was detected ten times or more. This rearrangement joins TRBV11-2 to TRBJ1-2; D unclear. The CDR3 is 14 amino acids. Germline CDR1 reads SGHAT; CDR2 reads FQNNGV. Trimming took off 1 base at V and 2 bases at J, with 8 bases between the two ends. Here the CDR3 DNA reads TGTGCCAGCAGCTTAGGTGGAACAAACTATGGCTACACCTTC. Encoded protein: CASSLGGTNYGYTF.

This clonotype was detected a few times. The chain links TRBV2 to TRBJ2-2, with D hard to call. The CDR3 runs 14 residues. Germline V lookup: CDR1 SNHLY, CDR2 FYNNEI. The V end was cut by 1 base, the J end by 4 bases, with 7 bases between. The CDR3 bases are TGTGCCAGCAGTGAAGTTGGTGGCACCGGGGAGCTGTTTTTT. It translates to CASSEVGGTGELFF.

This clonotype was counted at least ten times. The CDR3 protein is CASSLDRNQETQYF. The CDR3 coding sequence is TGTGCCAGCAGCCTGGACAGGAATCAAGAGACCCAGTACTTC. V and J are TRBV27 and TRBJ2-5, with TRBD1 identical over 7 bases. CDR3 length: 14 amino acids. V shed 6 bases, J shed 2 bases, and the junction held 6 bases outside the gene matches. CDR1 MNHEY and CDR2 SMNVEV come from the germline V gene (reference sequence).

The chain recombines TRBV3-1 with TRBJ2-1; unclear D gene. Germline-derived CDR1 and CDR2 are LGHDT and YNNKEL (reference sequence). V dropped 4 bases and J dropped 7 bases, with 23 bases sitting between them. This CDR3 is built from 17 residues. In nucleotides, the CDR3 is TGTGCCAGCAGCCGGTTACAGAGCTCCGAAGGGAAAAATGAGCAGTTCTTC. This translates into CASSRLQSSEGKNEQFF.

This clonotype was counted only a few times. The rearrangement uses TRBV14 and TRBJ1-4; no clear D gene. V lost 2 bases to trimming and J lost 11 bases, with 15 bases between them. CDR1 is SGHDN, CDR2 FVKESK, per germline. The CDR3 runs to 14 residues. This CDR3 is CASSQRSPRPKLFF. Here the CDR3 DNA reads TGTGCCAGCAGCCAAAGATCCCCGCGACCTAAACTGTTTTTT.

This clonotype came up a few times. The genes are TRBV5-1 and TRBJ1-6; D uncertain. Germline V gene sequence: CDR1 SGHRS, CDR2 YFSETQ. V was clipped by 4 bases and J by 9 bases, with 17 bases between them. This CDR3 has 15 residues. CDR3 nucleotide sequence: TGCGCCAGCAGCCCCACGGGGTTGGCGGGTTCACCCCTCCACTTT. Its translation: CASSPTGLAGSPLHF. Variable domain in full (rest from reference TRBV5-1 and TRBJ1-6): KAGVTQTPRYLIKTRGQQVTLSCSPISGHRSVSWYQQTPGQGLQFLFEYFSETQRNKGNFPGRFSGRQFSNSRSEMNVSTLELGDSALYLCASSPTGLAGSPLHFGNGTRLTVT.

This clonotype was seen ten or more times. The chain carries TRBV28 and TRBJ2-7; D might be TRBD2 (7 bases). The V gene lost 5 bases and the J gene lost 3 bases, with 17 bases spanning the gap. Germline V lookup: CDR1 MDHEN, CDR2 SYDVKM. The CDR3 loop spans 15 amino acids. CDR3 loop: CASSDGGGGDYEQYF. The CDR3 coding sequence is TGTGCCAGCAGTGATGGAGGAGGGGGGGACTACGAGCAGTACTTC.

This clonotype was picked up many times. The chain uses TRBV13 and TRBJ2-3; TRBD2 aligns across 8 bases. V was clipped by 5 bases and J by 6 bases; unmatched bases: 7. Germline lookup yields CDR1 PRHDT and CDR2 FYEKMQ (reference sequence). The CDR3 contains 14 residues. This CDR3 is CASSRSGRQDTQYF. The DNA for the CDR3 is TGTGCCAGCAGCCGAAGCGGGAGACAGGATACGCAGTATTTT.

This chain connects TRBV6-2 or TRBV6-3 to TRBJ2-1; 11 bases fit TRBD1. Germline values: CDR1 MNHEY, CDR2 SVGEGT. The CDR3 runs 16 residues. Germline trimming cut 6 bases from V and 2 bases from J; bases unmatched to any gene: 6. For the CDR3, the DNA is TGTGCCAGCAGCTACGGACAGGGGGCCCCCTACAATGAGCAGTTCTTC. Translating gives CASSYGQGAPYNEQFF.

This clonotype was seen many times. This CDR3 reads CASSWGGETEAFF. The CDR3 DNA follows: TGTGCCAGCAGCTGGGGGGGGGAGACTGAAGCTTTCTTT. The chain recombines TRBV11-2 with TRBJ1-1, with TRBD1 as a possible D gene (5 bases). Germline CDR1 and CDR2: SGHAT and FQNNGV. The CDR3 consists of 13 residues. Between the trimmed V and J ends, which lost 4 bases and 5 bases, there was a span of 11 bases.